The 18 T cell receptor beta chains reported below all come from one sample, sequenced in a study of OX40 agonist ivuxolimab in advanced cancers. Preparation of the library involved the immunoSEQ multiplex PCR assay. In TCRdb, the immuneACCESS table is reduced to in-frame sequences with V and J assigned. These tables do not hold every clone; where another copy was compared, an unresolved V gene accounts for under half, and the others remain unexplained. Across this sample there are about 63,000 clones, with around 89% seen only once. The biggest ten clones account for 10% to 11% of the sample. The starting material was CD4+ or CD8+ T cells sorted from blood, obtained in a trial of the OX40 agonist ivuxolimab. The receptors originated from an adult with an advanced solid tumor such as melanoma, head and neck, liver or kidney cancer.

DNA of the CDR3: TGCGCCAGCAGCTTGCCCCCCTATGGCTACACCTTC. Translation: CASSLPPYGYTF. The V and J genes are TRBV5-1 and TRBJ1-2; D not certain. CDR3 length equals 12 residues. Deletions cut 1 base from V and 4 bases from J, with 5 bases between. Germline V gene data show CDR1 as SGHRS and CDR2 as YFSETQ.

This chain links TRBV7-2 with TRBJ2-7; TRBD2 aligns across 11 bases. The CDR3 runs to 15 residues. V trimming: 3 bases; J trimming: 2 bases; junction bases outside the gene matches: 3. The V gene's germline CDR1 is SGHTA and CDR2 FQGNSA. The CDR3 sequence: CASSFTSGGTYEQYF. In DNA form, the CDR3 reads TGTGCCAGCAGCTTCACTAGCGGGGGAACCTACGAGCAGTACTTC.

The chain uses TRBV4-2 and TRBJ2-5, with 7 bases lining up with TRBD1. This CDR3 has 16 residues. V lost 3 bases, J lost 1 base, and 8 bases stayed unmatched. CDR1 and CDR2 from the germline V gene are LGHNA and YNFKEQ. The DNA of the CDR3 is TGTGCCAGCAGCCAGAGGGGGCTTTCGGTCCAAGAGACCCAGTACTTC. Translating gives CASSQRGLSVQETQYF.

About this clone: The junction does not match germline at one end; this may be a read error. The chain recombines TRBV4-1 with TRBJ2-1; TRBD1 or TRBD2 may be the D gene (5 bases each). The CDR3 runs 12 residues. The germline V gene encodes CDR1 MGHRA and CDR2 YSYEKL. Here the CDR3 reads CASSQSGTPRIF. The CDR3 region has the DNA TGCGCCAGCAGCCAGTCCGGGACCCCCCGGATCTTC.

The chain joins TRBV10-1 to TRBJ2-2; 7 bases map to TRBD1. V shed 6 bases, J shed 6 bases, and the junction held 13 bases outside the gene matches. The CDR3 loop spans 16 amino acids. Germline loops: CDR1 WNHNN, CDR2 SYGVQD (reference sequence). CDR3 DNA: TGCGCCAGCAGCCCAAACCGGGACAGTTTGTCCGGGGAGCTGTTTTTT. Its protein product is CASSPNRDSLSGELFF.

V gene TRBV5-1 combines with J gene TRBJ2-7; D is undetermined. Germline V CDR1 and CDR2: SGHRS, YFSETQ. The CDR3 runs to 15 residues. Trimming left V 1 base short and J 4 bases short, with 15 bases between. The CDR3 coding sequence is TGCGCCAGCAGCTTGTCAGTTGGGTACGGTTACGAGCAGTACTTC. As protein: CASSLSVGYGYEQYF.

The chain's CDR3 is CASSPTANTEAFF. CDR3 DNA: TGCGCCAGCAGTCCTACAGCAAACACTGAAGCTTTCTTT. This chain uses TRBV10-1 with TRBJ1-1, with D unresolved. The CDR3 runs to 13 residues. CDR1 WNHNN and CDR2 SYGVQD come from the germline V gene (reference sequence). Trimming pared 5 bases from V and 2 bases from J, leaving 9 bases between.

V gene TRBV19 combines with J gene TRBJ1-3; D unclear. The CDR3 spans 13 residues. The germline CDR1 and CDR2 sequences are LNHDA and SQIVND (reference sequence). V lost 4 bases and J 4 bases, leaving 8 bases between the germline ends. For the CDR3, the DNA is TGTGCCAGTAGTAGTGGTCCCGGAAACACCATATATTTT. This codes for CASSSGPGNTIYF. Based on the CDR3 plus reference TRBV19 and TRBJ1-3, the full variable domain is DGGITQSPKYLFRKEGQNVTLSCEQNLNHDAMYWYRQDPGQGLRLIYYSQIVNDFQKGDIAEGYSVSREKKESFPLTVTSAQKNPTAFYLCASSSGPGNTIYFGEGSWLTVV.

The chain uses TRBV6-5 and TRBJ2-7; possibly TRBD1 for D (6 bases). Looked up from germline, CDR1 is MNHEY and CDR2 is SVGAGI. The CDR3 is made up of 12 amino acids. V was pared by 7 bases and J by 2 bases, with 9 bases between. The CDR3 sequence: CASMGHPYEQYF. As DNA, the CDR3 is TGTGCCAGCATGGGACACCCCTACGAGCAGTACTTC.

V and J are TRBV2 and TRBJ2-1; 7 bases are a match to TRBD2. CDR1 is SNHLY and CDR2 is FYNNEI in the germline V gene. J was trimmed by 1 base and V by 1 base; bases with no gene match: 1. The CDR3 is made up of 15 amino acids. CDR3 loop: CASSEGGSSYNEQFF. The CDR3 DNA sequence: TGTGCCAGCAGTGAAGGCGGGAGTTCCTACAATGAGCAGTTCTTC.

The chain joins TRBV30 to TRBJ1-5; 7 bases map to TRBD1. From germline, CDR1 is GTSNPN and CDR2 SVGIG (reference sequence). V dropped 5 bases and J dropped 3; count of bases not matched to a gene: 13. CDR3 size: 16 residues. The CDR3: CAWERKTGTDNQPQHF. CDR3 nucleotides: TGTGCCTGGGAGAGGAAGACCGGGACAGACAATCAGCCCCAGCATTTT.

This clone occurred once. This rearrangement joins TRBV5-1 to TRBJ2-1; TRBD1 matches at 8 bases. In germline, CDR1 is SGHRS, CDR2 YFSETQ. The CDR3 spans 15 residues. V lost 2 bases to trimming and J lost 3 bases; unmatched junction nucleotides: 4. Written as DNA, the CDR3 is TGCGCCAGCAGCTTACGGACAGGGATCTACAATGAGCAGTTCTTC. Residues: CASSLRTGIYNEQFF.

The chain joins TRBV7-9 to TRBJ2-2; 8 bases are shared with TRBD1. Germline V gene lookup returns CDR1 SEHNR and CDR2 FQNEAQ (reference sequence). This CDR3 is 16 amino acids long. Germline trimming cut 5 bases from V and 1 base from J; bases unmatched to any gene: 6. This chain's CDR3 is CASSPRTGRNTGELFF. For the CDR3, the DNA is TGTGCCAGCAGCCCCCGGACAGGGAGGAACACCGGGGAGCTGTTTTTT.

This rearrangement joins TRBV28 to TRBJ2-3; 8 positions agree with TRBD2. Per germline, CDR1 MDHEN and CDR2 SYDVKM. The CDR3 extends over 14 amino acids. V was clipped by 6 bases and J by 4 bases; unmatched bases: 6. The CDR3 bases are TGTGCCAGCAGCGGACTAGCAGGGGCAGATACGCAGTATTTT. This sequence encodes CASSGLAGADTQYF.

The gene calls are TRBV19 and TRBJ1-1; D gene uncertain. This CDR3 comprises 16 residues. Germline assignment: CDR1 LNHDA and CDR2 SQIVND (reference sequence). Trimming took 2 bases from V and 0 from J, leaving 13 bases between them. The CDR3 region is CASSIYRSIMNTEAFF. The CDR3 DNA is TGTGCCAGTAGTATATACCGGTCTATCATGAACACTGAAGCTTTCTTT. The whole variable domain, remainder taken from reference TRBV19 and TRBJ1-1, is DGGITQSPKYLFRKEGQNVTLSCEQNLNHDAMYWYRQDPGQGLRLIYYSQIVNDFQKGDIAEGYSVSREKKESFPLTVTSAQKNPTAFYLCASSIYRSIMNTEAFFGQGTRLTVV.

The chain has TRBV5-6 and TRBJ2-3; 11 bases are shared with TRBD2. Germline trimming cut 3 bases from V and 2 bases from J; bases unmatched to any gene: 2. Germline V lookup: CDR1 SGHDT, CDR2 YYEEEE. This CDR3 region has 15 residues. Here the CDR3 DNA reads TGTGCCAGCAGCTCACTAGCGGGGGACACAGATACGCAGTATTTT. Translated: CASSSLAGDTDTQYF.

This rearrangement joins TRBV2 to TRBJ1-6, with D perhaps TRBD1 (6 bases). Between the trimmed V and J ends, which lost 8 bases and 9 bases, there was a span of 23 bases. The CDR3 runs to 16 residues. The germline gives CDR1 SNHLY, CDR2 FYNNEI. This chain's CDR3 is CASRRGGALFGSPLHF. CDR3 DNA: TGTGCCAGCCGTCGGGGGGGCGCTCTGTTTGGTTCACCCCTCCACTTT.

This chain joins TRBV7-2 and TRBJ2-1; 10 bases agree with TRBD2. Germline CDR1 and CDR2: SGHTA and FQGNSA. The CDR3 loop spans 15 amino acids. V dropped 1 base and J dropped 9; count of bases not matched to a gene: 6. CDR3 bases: TGTGCCAGCAGCTTAGTGGCTAGCGGGAGTGCTGAGCAGTTCTTC. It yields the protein CASSLVASGSAEQFF.